These 26 T cell receptor beta chains were all obtained from the same sample, sequenced in a study of T-cell memory formation after mild COVID-19. TCRdb itself ran the 5' RACE reads through MiXCR, one entry per CDR3 protein. The sample lists around 410,000 distinct CDR3 sequences, 20% to 30% occurring once. Material for sequencing was PBMCs or a T cell subset sorted from them (not recorded which). These receptors were collected from an adult woman who had mild COVID-19 (a few samples of this study predate the infection). Cell type and time point are not known.

This chain uses TRBV3-1 with TRBJ2-1; D call uncertain. Germline loops: CDR1 LGHDT, CDR2 YNNKEL (reference sequence). The CDR3 has 12 amino acids. Trimming stripped 4 bases from V and 10 bases from J, with 11 bases between. The CDR3 spells CASSLPLKEQFF. In DNA form, the CDR3 reads TGTGCCAGCAGCCTACCCCTTAAAGAGCAGTTCTTC.

This sequence joins TRBV12-3 or TRBV12-4 and TRBJ2-7; the match to TRBD1 covers 10 bases. There are 14 residues in the CDR3. V dropped 6 bases and J dropped 3; count of bases not matched to a gene: 5. The DNA of the CDR3 is TGTGCCAGCAGGAAGACAGGGGGCGGCTACGAGCAGTACTTC. Amino acids: CASRKTGGGYEQYF.

The chain combines TRBV6-6 with TRBJ2-7, with 11 bases matching TRBD2. With 5 bases clipped from V and 8 bases from J, the junction kept 11 bases outside the gene matches. Germline CDR1 MNHNY, CDR2 SVGAGI (reference sequence). The CDR3 runs 15 residues. Here the CDR3 reads CASSAVAGGQSKQYF. CDR3 nucleotide sequence: TGTGCCAGCAGTGCTGTAGCGGGAGGGCAGAGCAAGCAGTACTTC.

The V call is TRBV5-1, the J call TRBJ2-1; TRBD1 aligns across 10 bases. V gave up 3 bases and J gave up 6 bases; unmatched junction bases: 9. Germline-derived CDR1 and CDR2 are SGHRS and YFSETQ. The CDR3 length is 16 residues. This CDR3 is CASSSGGQGFFNEQFF. The CDR3, as DNA: TGCGCCAGCAGCTCGGGGGGACAGGGGTTTTTCAATGAGCAGTTCTTC.

At least ten counts were recorded for this clonotype. This chain joins TRBV7-9 and TRBJ2-6, with a possible D match to TRBD2 (5 bases). This CDR3 contains 17 residues. The germline V gene encodes CDR1 SEHNR and CDR2 FQNEAQ (reference sequence). V lost 5 bases and J 0 bases, leaving 14 bases between the germline ends. Here the CDR3 reads CASSPGISSSGANVLTF. In nucleotides, the CDR3 is TGTGCCAGCAGCCCCGGGATCTCGAGCTCTGGGGCCAACGTCCTGACTTTC.

In this sample, this clonotype turned up a few times. The chain is built from TRBV4-3 and TRBJ1-2, with a tentative D call TRBD1 (6 bases). The CDR3 length is 17 residues. The V end lost 0 bases, the J end lost 5 bases, and 19 bases lay between the germline ends. Germline CDR1 is LGHNA and CDR2 is YSLEER. CDR3 residues: CASSQDRTAAPLYGYTF. CDR3 DNA sequence: TGCGCCAGCAGCCAAGATAGGACAGCGGCCCCACTTTATGGCTACACCTTC.

This clonotype was counted a few times. The genes are TRBV18 and TRBJ2-7; tentatively, D is TRBD1 (6 bases). The CDR3 has 13 residues. V dropped 6 bases and J dropped 1 base, with 10 bases sitting between them. Germline V gives CDR1 KGHSH, CDR2 LQKENI. CDR3 protein: CASSAQGSYEQYF. The CDR3, as DNA: TGTGCCAGCTCCGCTCAGGGGTCCTACGAGCAGTACTTC.

This clonotype showed up just a few times. This chain uses TRBV24-1 with TRBJ2-1, with 8 bases lining up with TRBD2. The CDR3 is made up of 15 amino acids. CDR1 KGHDR and CDR2 SFDVKD come from the germline V gene. V lost 4 bases to trimming and J lost 1 base; unmatched junction nucleotides: 2. CDR3 nucleotide sequence: TGTGCCACCAGTGACCCTAGCGGGTCCTACAATGAGCAGTTCTTC. Its translation: CATSDPSGSYNEQFF.

The chain has TRBV12-3 or TRBV12-4 and TRBJ2-6, with D possibly matching TRBD2 (6 bases). Trimming stripped 1 base from V and 3 bases from J, with 7 bases between. The CDR3 totals 15 residues. Here the CDR3 DNA reads TGTGCCAGCAGTTTAGGGGGGGATGGGGCCAACGTCCTGACTTTC. Protein sequence: CASSLGGDGANVLTF.

In nucleotides, the CDR3 is TGTGCCAGCAGCTTGACAGGGAATTTAAATACGCAGTATTTT. It translates to CASSLTGNLNTQYF. The gene calls are TRBV7-6 and TRBJ2-3, with 7 bases lining up with TRBD1. Germline CDR1 and CDR2: SGHVS and FNYEAQ. The V and J ends lost 3 bases and 7 bases, in that order; junction bases with no gene match: 7. The CDR3 has 14 amino acids.

This chain uses TRBV12-3 or TRBV12-4 with TRBJ1-4; D unresolved. The CDR3 is made up of 14 amino acids. V was pared by 7 bases and J by 0 bases, with 9 bases between. CDR3 nucleotide sequence: TGTGCCAGCATCAAACACGCAACTAATGAAAAACTGTTTTTT. Translating it yields CASIKHATNEKLFF.

This sequence joins TRBV20-1 and TRBJ2-2; tentative D call: TRBD2 (6 bases). The germline CDR1 and CDR2 sequences are DFQATT and SNEGSKA (reference sequence). The CDR3 spans 14 residues. Trimming stripped 3 bases from V and 8 bases from J, with 16 bases between. The CDR3 here is CSARGLGFAGELFF. In DNA form, the CDR3 reads TGCAGTGCTAGGGGACTCGGGTTTGCGGGGGAGCTGTTTTTT.

The V gene is TRBV6-5, the J gene TRBJ2-4; the D gene is possibly TRBD1 (5 bases). CDR3 length: 14 amino acids. The ends were cut back, 10 bases at V and 6 bases at J, with 19 bases in the middle. Germline V gives CDR1 MNHEY, CDR2 SVGAGI. CDR3 bases: TGTGCCATCACCAACCCTTCGACAGCAAACATTCAGTACTTC. Encoded protein: CAITNPSTANIQYF.

This clonotype was detected only a few times. The chain carries TRBV5-1 and TRBJ2-7; 16 nucleotides match TRBD2. CDR1 is SGHRS, CDR2 YFSETQ, per germline. Trimming took 8 bases from V and 6 from J; bases not matched to a gene: 8. The CDR3 spans 15 residues. This CDR3 reads CASHRGLAGGSEQYF. The CDR3 DNA follows: TGCGCCAGTCATCGGGGACTAGCGGGGGGGAGCGAGCAGTACTTC.

This clonotype was counted between two and nine times. This rearrangement joins TRBV20-1 to TRBJ1-1; D is ambiguous. This CDR3 region has 12 residues. The germline CDR1 and CDR2 sequences are DFQATT and SNEGSKA (reference sequence). Trimming left V 1 base short and J 7 bases short, with 10 bases between. This CDR3 reads CSARGSSLEAFF. CDR3 DNA: TGCAGTGCTAGAGGCTCCAGCCTTGAAGCTTTCTTT.

This clonotype was seen repeatedly, ten times or more. V is TRBV9 and J is TRBJ2-7, with unresolved D. Trimming pared 0 bases from V and 3 bases from J, leaving 13 bases between. CDR1 SGDLS and CDR2 YYNGEE come from the germline V gene. The CDR3 has 15 amino acids. CDR3 loop: CASSVGTLDGYEQYF. Here the CDR3 DNA reads TGTGCCAGCAGCGTAGGGACCCTCGACGGCTACGAGCAGTACTTC. The entire variable domain, with the rest obtained from reference TRBV9 and TRBJ2-7, is as follows: DSGVTQTPKHLITATGQRVTLRCSPRSGDLSVYWYQQSLDQGLQFLIQYYNGEERAKGNILERFSAQQFPDLHSELNLSSLELGDSALYFCASSVGTLDGYEQYFGPGTRLTVT.

This clonotype was counted a few times. The rearrangement uses TRBV7-9 and TRBJ1-1; maybe TRBD1 (5 bases). V was shortened by 7 bases and J by 1 base, with 16 bases between the two germline ends. The CDR3 has 15 residues. CDR1 and CDR2 (germline): SEHNR, FQNEAQ (reference sequence). As DNA, the CDR3 is TGTGCCAGCACATTAGGGCAGGGAACGAACACTGAAGCTTTCTTT. This sequence encodes CASTLGQGTNTEAFF.

The chain employs TRBV19 and TRBJ2-5, with D possibly being TRBD1 (5 bases). CDR1 LNHDA and CDR2 SQIVND come from the germline V gene (reference sequence). CDR3 length equals 14 residues. V was clipped by 0 bases and J by 5 bases, with 10 bases between them. The CDR3 here is CASSIETNRETQYF. CDR3 DNA: TGTGCCAGTAGTATAGAGACCAACAGGGAGACCCAGTACTTC. The complete variable domain, with remaining parts taken from reference TRBV19 and TRBJ2-5, reads DGGITQSPKYLFRKEGQNVTLSCEQNLNHDAMYWYRQDPGQGLRLIYYSQIVNDFQKGDIAEGYSVSREKKESFPLTVTSAQKNPTAFYLCASSIETNRETQYFGPGTRLLVL.

This clonotype turned up a few times. The rearrangement joins TRBV27 to TRBJ1-2; maybe TRBD1 (5 bases). From germline, CDR1 is MNHEY and CDR2 SMNVEV (reference sequence). Between the trimmed V and J ends, which lost 11 bases and 7 bases, there was a span of 14 bases. The CDR3 runs to 11 residues. Here the CDR3 reads CAAQGSSGYTF. CDR3 in DNA: TGTGCCGCCCAGGGATCTTCTGGCTACACCTTC.

This sequence joins TRBV11-3 and TRBJ2-1, with D maybe TRBD1 (6 bases). Between the trimmed V and J ends, which lost 8 bases and 0 bases, there was a span of 11 bases. Germline assignment: CDR1 SGHNT and CDR2 YENEEA. The CDR3 spans 14 residues. CDR3 DNA: TGTGCCAGCCGGGACACCAGCTCCTACAATGAGCAGTTCTTC. Its translation is CASRDTSSYNEQFF.

In this sample, this clonotype turned up a few times. J is TRBJ2-1 and V is TRBV11-2; D is ambiguous. CDR3 size: 15 residues. In germline, CDR1 is SGHAT, CDR2 FQNNGV. Trimming pared 5 bases from V and 0 bases from J, leaving 11 bases between. CDR3 residues: CASSPSRSSYNEQFF. The DNA for the CDR3 is TGTGCCAGCAGCCCCTCTAGGAGCTCCTACAATGAGCAGTTCTTC.

The chain joins TRBV23-1 to TRBJ2-7; 11 bases are shared with TRBD1. TRBV23-1 is filed as an ORF, its function uncertain. The CDR3 has 15 amino acids. With 4 bases clipped from V and 6 bases from J, the junction kept 8 bases outside the gene matches. The CDR3 nucleotides are TGCGCCAGCAGTCGCCCTCAGGACAGGGGGCGCGAGCAGTACGTC. This sequence encodes CASSRPQDRGREQYV.

The CDR3 region is CASSLENRNTEAFF. The CDR3 region has the DNA TGCGCCAGCAGCTTGGAAAATCGGAACACTGAAGCTTTCTTT. The chain links TRBV5-1 to TRBJ1-1; D remains ambiguous. This CDR3 is 14 amino acids long. Trimming stripped 0 bases from V and 1 base from J, with 7 bases between. Looked up from germline, CDR1 is SGHRS and CDR2 is YFSETQ.

V and J are TRBV5-4 and TRBJ2-1; D is uncertain. Germline V lookup: CDR1 SGHNT, CDR2 YYREEE (reference sequence). The CDR3 is 16 amino acids. V lost 3 bases and J lost 5, with 18 bases in between. The CDR3 nucleotides are TGTGCCAGCAGCTCCCATCGCCTCGCTCTCGACAATGAGCAGTTCTTC. This sequence encodes CASSSHRLALDNEQFF.

The J gene is TRBJ1-6, the V gene TRBV12-3 or TRBV12-4; TRBD1 matches 10 bases. The CDR3 runs 14 residues. V trimming: 5 bases; J trimming: 13 bases; junction bases outside the gene matches: 8. The CDR3 reads CASSDRGPRTPLHF. The DNA for the CDR3 is TGTGCCAGCAGTGACAGGGGGCCAAGGACCCCCCTCCACTTT.

The chain links TRBV6-6 to TRBJ2-7; 13 bases align to TRBD2. The length of the CDR3 is 17 residues. The V and J ends lost 4 bases and 1 base, in that order; junction bases with no gene match: 7. Per germline, CDR1 MNHNY and CDR2 SVGAGI (reference sequence). Here the CDR3 reads CASSSGLAGVTSYEQYF. The CDR3 nucleotides read TGTGCCAGCAGTTCAGGACTAGCGGGAGTCACGTCCTACGAGCAGTACTTC.